Below are 18 T cell receptor beta chains sequenced from a single sample in a study of shared clonotypes between healthy human individuals. Assay: immunoSEQ multiplex PCR; the TCRdb copy retains only in-frame clones and omits some. The sample consists of about 1 million clones, about 75% of them appearing once. Sequences were obtained from memory CD4+ T cells sorted from blood. Subset defined: CD45RA-negative fraction. These receptors originate from a man younger than 35 in good health.

This chain links TRBV18 with TRBJ2-2; D gene uncertain. Germline V gives CDR1 KGHSH, CDR2 LQKENI. Between the trimmed V and J ends, which lost 6 bases and 3 bases, there was a span of 14 bases. This CDR3 has 15 amino acids. In DNA, the CDR3 is TGTGCCAGCTCCCTCGGCCAGGCAGACACCGGGGAGCTGTTTTTT. Protein product: CASSLGQADTGELFF.

This chain joins TRBV5-3 and TRBJ1-3; D remains unclear. TRBV5-3 qualifies as an ORF whose function is uncertain. V was trimmed by 1 base and J by 9 bases, leaving 5 bases between them. The CDR3 runs to 11 residues. The CDR3 loop is CARSLQPTIYF. In DNA, the CDR3 is TGTGCCAGAAGCTTGCAGCCCACCATATATTTT.

The chain joins TRBV4-2 to TRBJ2-6, with TRBD1 identical over 7 bases. Trimming took 4 bases from V and 0 from J; bases not matched to a gene: 12. The germline V gene has CDR1 LGHNA and CDR2 YNFKEQ. This CDR3 comprises 19 residues. In DNA, the CDR3 is TGTGCCAGCAGCCCTGGACCCGGGACAGACTACTCTGGGGCCAACGTCCTGACTTTC. Its protein product is CASSPGPGTDYSGANVLTF.

The chain carries TRBV11-2 and TRBJ1-1, with D possibly matching TRBD1 (5 bases). The CDR3 extends over 13 amino acids. With 4 bases removed from V and 2 bases from J, the gap between germline ends came to 8 bases. The germline gives CDR1 SGHAT, CDR2 FQNNGV. The CDR3 reads CASSWGLNTEAFF. CDR3 sequence (DNA): TGTGCCAGCAGCTGGGGACTCAACACTGAAGCTTTCTTT.

V usage is TRBV6-1 and J usage is TRBJ2-3, with D perhaps TRBD1 or TRBD2 (5 bases each). CDR1 is MNHNS and CDR2 is SASEGT in the germline V gene. CDR3 length: 14 residues. Trimming removed 4 bases at V and 8 bases at J, with 16 bases between. The CDR3 loop reads CASSVGTGQGTQYF. CDR3 nucleotide sequence: TGTGCCAGCAGTGTGGGGACGGGTCAGGGTACGCAGTATTTT.

On this clone: Other DNA sequences in this specimen translate into the identical CDR3. J is TRBJ2-3 and V is TRBV5-1; possible D gene TRBD2, 5 bases. The CDR3 is 15 amino acids. Trimming stripped 0 bases from V and 1 base from J, with 9 bases between. Germline CDR1 SGHRS, CDR2 YFSETQ. CDR3 coding DNA: TGCGCCAGCAGCTTGGAAGGCGGGCGCACAGATACGCAGTATTTT. Its translation: CASSLEGGRTDTQYF.

CDR3 in DNA: TGCGCCAGCAGCCAGAAACTAGCGGGGGCCACAGATACGCAGTATTTT. Protein: CASSQKLAGATDTQYF. The chain employs TRBV4-1 and TRBJ2-3; the match to TRBD2 covers 11 bases. V lost 3 bases to trimming and J lost 2 bases; unmatched junction nucleotides: 4. Germline V gene lookup returns CDR1 MGHRA and CDR2 YSYEKL. The CDR3 sequence is 16 residues long.

The chain links TRBV7-3 to TRBJ1-1; unclear D gene. Trimming cost V 1 base and J 1 base, with 4 bases left between them. CDR3 length equals 13 residues. Germline V CDR1 and CDR2: SGHTA, FQGTGA. The CDR3, as DNA: TGTGCCAGCAGCTTAAGAGCGAACACTGAAGCTTTCTTT. It yields the protein CASSLRANTEAFF.

This clone was observed a few times. The chain links TRBV28 to TRBJ1-5; D remains ambiguous. The V gene's germline CDR1 is MDHEN and CDR2 SYDVKM. The V end lost 6 bases, the J end lost 0 bases, and 12 bases lay between the germline ends. The CDR3 extends over 15 amino acids. The CDR3 coding sequence is TGTGCCAGCAGGGAAGAGAGATATAGCAATCAGCCCCAGCATTTT. Translation: CASREERYSNQPQHF.

This clone has ten or more counts. The V gene is TRBV7-9, the J gene TRBJ2-1; D remains unclear. This CDR3 comprises 14 residues. V gave up 5 bases and J gave up 5 bases, with 13 bases separating them. Germline CDR1 is SEHNR and CDR2 is FQNEAQ (reference sequence). The chain's CDR3 is CASSPHNNNNEQFF. CDR3 in DNA: TGTGCCAGCAGCCCACACAACAACAACAATGAGCAGTTCTTC.

This clone has just a few counts. Additional DNA sequences in this sample encode the identical CDR3. The J gene is TRBJ2-3, the V gene TRBV7-9; D not certain. The ends were cut back, 1 base at V and 3 bases at J, with 8 bases in the middle. CDR1 SEHNR and CDR2 FQNEAQ come from the germline V gene (reference sequence). This CDR3 contains 14 residues. As DNA, the CDR3 is TGTGCCAGCAGCTTAGGAGTGGGGACAGATACGCAGTATTTT. Translation: CASSLGVGTDTQYF. Using reference TRBV7-9 and TRBJ2-3 for the parts outside the CDR3, the full variable domain is DTGVSQNPRHKITKRGQNVTFRCDPISEHNRLYWYRQTLGQGPEFLTYFQNEAQLEKSRLLSDRFSAERPKGSFSTLEIQRTEQGDSAMYLCASSLGVGTDTQYFGPGTRLTVL.

V and J are TRBV7-2 and TRBJ2-3; a weak D match, TRBD2 (7 bases). Between the trimmed V and J ends, which lost 5 bases and 0 bases, there was a span of 15 bases. Germline values: CDR1 SGHTA, CDR2 FQGNSA. This CDR3 region has 16 residues. The CDR3 DNA reads TGTGCCAGCAGCAAGAGGGGGGGCCCTAGCACAGATACGCAGTATTTT. Translating gives CASSKRGGPSTDTQYF.

The V call is TRBV5-1, the J call TRBJ2-2; D possibly matches TRBD1 or TRBD2 (5 bases each). Germline CDR1 reads SGHRS; CDR2 reads YFSETQ. The CDR3 sequence is 15 residues long. V shed 0 bases and J shed 4 bases, with 10 bases lying between them. This chain's CDR3 is CASSLVSGSTGELFF. CDR3 coding DNA: TGCGCCAGCAGCTTGGTTTCAGGGAGCACCGGGGAGCTGTTTTTT.

This clone has more than one count but fewer than ten. J is TRBJ2-5 and V is TRBV5-1; weak D call: TRBD1 (5 bases). CDR3 length equals 15 residues. Germline V CDR1 and CDR2: SGHRS, YFSETQ. Between the trimmed V and J ends, which lost 0 bases and 2 bases, there was a span of 11 bases. This CDR3 reads CASSLEVGPQETQYF. In DNA, the CDR3 is TGCGCCAGCAGCTTGGAGGTGGGGCCTCAAGAGACCCAGTACTTC. The entire variable domain, with the rest obtained from reference TRBV5-1 and TRBJ2-5, is as follows: KAGVTQTPRYLIKTRGQQVTLSCSPISGHRSVSWYQQTPGQGLQFLFEYFSETQRNKGNFPGRFSGRQFSNSRSEMNVSTLELGDSALYLCASSLEVGPQETQYFGPGTRLLVL.

The rearrangement joins TRBV21-1 to TRBJ2-1; the table's D call of TRBD2 was not tested on the DNA. TRBV21-1 is designated a pseudogene. The CDR3 totals 17 residues. The CDR3 DNA follows: TGTGCCAGCAGCAACTCGGGGGAGCACCACTCCTACAATGAGCAGTTCTTC. Amino acid sequence: CASSNSGEHHSYNEQFF.

V and J are TRBV4-1 and TRBJ2-3, with D perhaps TRBD2 (5 bases). V lost 0 bases, J lost 4 bases, and 20 bases lay in between. CDR3 length equals 18 residues. Germline assignment: CDR1 MGHRA and CDR2 YSYEKL. CDR3 residues: CASSQDPPDSPGADTQYF. CDR3 nucleotide sequence: TGCGCCAGCAGCCAAGATCCTCCGGACTCCCCCGGCGCAGATACGCAGTATTTT.

This clone was picked up a small number of times. The chain links TRBV5-6 to TRBJ1-1, with 7 bases that match TRBD1. After removal of 4 bases from V and 5 bases from J, the junction contained 11 bases not matched to a gene. This CDR3 has 15 residues. Per the germline V gene, CDR1 is SGHDT and CDR2 is YYEEEE. CDR3 loop: CASSPGVGGWTEAFF. The CDR3 region has the DNA TGTGCCAGCAGCCCGGGGGTAGGGGGCTGGACTGAAGCTTTCTTT.

This sequence joins TRBV5-1 and TRBJ1-1, with TRBD1 matching over 12 bases. Germline V CDR1 and CDR2: SGHRS, YFSETQ. The CDR3 sequence is 16 residues long. With V trimmed by 0 bases and J by 4 bases, 4 bases remained unmatched. CDR3 sequence: CASSLAGTGGSTEAFF. The CDR3 bases are TGCGCCAGCAGCTTGGCAGGGACAGGGGGCTCCACTGAAGCTTTCTTT.